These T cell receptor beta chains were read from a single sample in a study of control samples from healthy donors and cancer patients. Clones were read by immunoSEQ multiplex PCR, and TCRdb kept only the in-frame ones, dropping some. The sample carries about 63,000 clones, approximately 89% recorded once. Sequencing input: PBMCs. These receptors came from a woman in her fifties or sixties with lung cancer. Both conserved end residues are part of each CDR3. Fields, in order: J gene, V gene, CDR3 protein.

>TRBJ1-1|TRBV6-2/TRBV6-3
CASSSPSRNTEAFF
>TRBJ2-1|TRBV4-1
CASSRQGRSSYNEQFF
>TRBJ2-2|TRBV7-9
CASSLEAAGELFF
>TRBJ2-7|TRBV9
CASRPPKGANEQYF
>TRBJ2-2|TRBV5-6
CASSPRGQRNTGELFF
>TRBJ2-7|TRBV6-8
CASSPDRIPYEQYF
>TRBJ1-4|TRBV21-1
CASSKALEKLFF
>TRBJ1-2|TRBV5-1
CASSFARGGYTF
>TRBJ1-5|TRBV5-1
CASSLDGGGQPQHF
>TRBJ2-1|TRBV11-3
CASSPTPGGAYNEQFF
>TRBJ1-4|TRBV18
CASSPSDGGSATNEKLFF
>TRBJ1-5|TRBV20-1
CSASGRGGRVPDSNQPQHF
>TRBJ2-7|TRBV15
CATSRDHRQGYNYEQYF
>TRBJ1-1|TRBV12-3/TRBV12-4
CASTFTLNTEAFF
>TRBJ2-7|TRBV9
CASSVGGTTYEQYF
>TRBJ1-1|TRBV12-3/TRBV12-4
CASSSGDTEAFF
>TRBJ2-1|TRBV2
CASTDRLLAGRYNEQFF
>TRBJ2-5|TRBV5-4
CASSLMLAEETQYF
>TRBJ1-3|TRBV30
CAWSVESGNTIYF
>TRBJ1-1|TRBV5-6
CASSLEPSRGWNTEAFF
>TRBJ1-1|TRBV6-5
CASSRGRGGTEAFF
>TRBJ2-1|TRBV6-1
CASSEIFGYNEQFF
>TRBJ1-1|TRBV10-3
CAIKGTGGVTEAFF
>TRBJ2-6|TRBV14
CASSTIPRHSGANVLTF
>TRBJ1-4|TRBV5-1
CASSWGGADEKLFF
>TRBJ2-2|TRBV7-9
CASSLFGTGAGELFF
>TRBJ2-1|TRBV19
CASSPNSGLASHEQFF
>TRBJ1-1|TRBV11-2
CASSLDSNGHTEAFF
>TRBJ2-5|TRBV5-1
CASSVGHRGAQETQYF
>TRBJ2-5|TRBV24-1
CATSDHRGVQETQYF
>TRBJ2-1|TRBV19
CASSFDRGRSYNEQFF